The sequence of this T cell receptor beta chain was determined in a study of T cell repertoires in cytomegalovirus infection. Turning to the study itself: CMV epitopes in the study were HLA-C-restricted (recently identified) and HLA-B-restricted (well studied). Matching HLA type, along with CMV infection, was indicated by public TCR beta signatures.

On this clonotype: Its specificity is unknown.

Trimming took off 3 bases at V and 7 bases at J, with 7 bases between the two ends. Germline assignment: CDR1 SGHVS and CDR2 FNYEAQ. The CDR3 covers 12 residues. From the reads, TCRdb called clonotypes with MiXCR, one entry per CDR3 protein. Counted here are tens of thousands of distinct CDR3 sequences, roughly a fifth occurring once; the ten biggest clones make up 55% to 65%. Study results and caveats: Predominance within the ex vivo response was attributable to HLA-C-restricted CMV-specific TCR beta clonotypes. Summed frequency of shared TCR beta families picked out CMV carriers who also had the relevant HLA.

The sequence was collected from a human donor in good health (CMV status not recorded). Some clones in this sample may be carry-over from other donors' samples. The J gene is TRBJ1-5, the V gene TRBV7-6, with a tentative D call TRBD1 (5 bases). Sequencing was performed on CD8+ T cells from cultured PBMCs, taken from culture after CMV antigen stimulation. The chain's CDR3 is CASSFRVQPQHF. CDR3 DNA sequence: TGTGCCAGCAGCTTCAGGGTCCAGCCCCAGCATTTT.